What follows are 32 T cell receptor beta chains derived from one specimen sequenced in a study of T cell repertoires in cytomegalovirus infection. TCRdb processed the reads anew with MiXCR; each CDR3 protein has one entry. The table shows about 740,000 distinct CDR3 sequences, with 35% to 45% occurring only once. Sequenced input: PBMCs. These receptors were taken from a human donor in good health (CMV status not recorded). Some clones in this sample may be carry-over from other donors' samples.

This clonotype was observed a few times. V usage is TRBV19 and J usage is TRBJ1-1, with 8 bases lining up with TRBD1. The V gene's germline CDR1 is LNHDA and CDR2 SQIVND (reference sequence). The CDR3 totals 16 residues. Trimming cost V 5 bases and J 3 bases; bases outside gene matches: 11. The DNA for the CDR3 is TGTGCCAGTAGTTCCGACTCCCTGACAGGGGACACTGAAGCTTTCTTT. As protein: CASSSDSLTGDTEAFF.

The chain joins TRBV6-6 to TRBJ1-4; TRBD1 matches at 7 bases. V was pared by 2 bases and J by 8 bases, with 8 bases of the junction left unmatched. The V gene's germline CDR1 is MNHNY and CDR2 SVGAGI (reference sequence). This CDR3 contains 15 residues. CDR3 nucleotide sequence: TGTGCCAGCAGTTACGTCCCAGGGGGGCGGGAAAAACTGTTTTTT. Translation gives CASSYVPGGREKLFF.

V gene TRBV29-1 combines with J gene TRBJ1-1; a possible D gene is TRBD1 (5 bases). The germline V and J ends were trimmed by 5 bases and 1 base, with 14 bases remaining between them. Germline lookup yields CDR1 SQVTM and CDR2 ANQGSEA. This CDR3 comprises 14 residues. CDR3 sequence reads: CSVQPKGANTEAFF. The CDR3 DNA is TGCAGCGTTCAACCTAAAGGGGCGAACACTGAAGCTTTCTTT. Supplemented by reference TRBV29-1 and TRBJ1-1, the full variable domain reads SAVISQKPSRDICQRGTSLTIQCQVDSQVTMMFWYRQQPGQSLTLIATANQGSEATYESGFVIDKFPISRPNLTFSTLTVSNMSPEDSSIYLCSVQPKGANTEAFFGQGTRLTVV.

This clonotype has a handful of counts. The genes are TRBV28 and TRBJ2-2; either TRBD1 or TRBD2 may supply D (5 bases each). V was pared by 7 bases and J by 2 bases, with 14 bases between. The CDR3 is 15 amino acids. The germline V gene encodes CDR1 MDHEN and CDR2 SYDVKM. For the CDR3, the DNA is TGTGCCAGCACTGCTGGGACCCTAAACACCGGGGAGCTGTTTTTT. This encodes CASTAGTLNTGELFF. Variable domain in full (rest from reference TRBV28 and TRBJ2-2): DVKVTQSSRYLVKRTGEKVFLECVQDMDHENMFWYRQDPGLGLRLIYFSYDVKMKEKGDIPEGYSVSREKKERFSLILESASTNQTSMYLCASTAGTLNTGELFFGEGSRLTVL.

This clonotype was found many times. The chain carries TRBV7-2 and TRBJ1-2, with D maybe TRBD1 (5 bases). The CDR3 extends over 15 amino acids. V shed 2 bases and J shed 4 bases, with 14 bases lying between them. From germline, CDR1 is SGHTA and CDR2 FQGNSA. CDR3 amino acids: CASSLTGGGSYGYTF. The CDR3 coding sequence is TGTGCCAGCAGCTTAACCGGGGGTGGGAGCTATGGCTACACCTTC.

The chain recombines TRBV28 with TRBJ1-3; TRBD1 is a possible D gene (5 bases). V was shortened by 4 bases and J by 5 bases, with 15 bases between the two germline ends. Germline CDR1 and CDR2: MDHEN and SYDVKM. The CDR3 is made up of 15 amino acids. As DNA, the CDR3 is TGTGCCAGCAGTTCCCCCGGGGGACGGAGAAACACCATATATTTT. Translated, it gives CASSSPGGRRNTIYF.

This clonotype was seen a handful of times. The chain combines TRBV7-6 with TRBJ2-7; TRBD2 matches 8 bases. The germline CDR1 and CDR2 sequences are SGHVS and FNYEAQ. The CDR3 runs to 15 residues. Trimming cost V 1 base and J 3 bases; bases outside gene matches: 5. The CDR3 loop reads CASSLETSGIYEQYF. CDR3 nucleotide sequence: TGTGCCAGCAGCTTAGAAACTAGCGGAATCTACGAGCAGTACTTC.

This clonotype has a handful of counts. Its ends do not fully match the called genes, so a read error is possible. The V and J genes are TRBV6-5 and TRBJ2-6; no firm D call. The CDR3 totals 16 residues. CDR1 and CDR2 from the germline V gene are MNHEY and SVGAGI. The DNA of the CDR3 is TGTGCCAGCAGTTTTACTTTATTCTCTCGGGCCAACGTCCTGACTTTC. It specifies CASSFTLFSRANVLTF.

This clonotype was found a few times. CDR3 sequence (DNA): TGTGCCAGCAGTTACGGCCTGCTCGGGGGGGCGCAAACTGAAGCTTTCTTT. This sequence encodes CASSYGLLGGAQTEAFF. The chain uses TRBV6-2 or TRBV6-3 and TRBJ1-1; D possibly corresponds to TRBD1 (6 bases). This CDR3 comprises 17 residues. Trimming removed 2 bases at V and 5 bases at J, with 21 bases between. CDR1 is MNHEY, CDR2 SVGEGT, per germline.

V gene TRBV7-9 combines with J gene TRBJ1-2; D not certain. The CDR3 has 13 amino acids. The germline V and J ends were trimmed by 3 bases and 8 bases, with 13 bases remaining between them. CDR1 and CDR2 (germline): SEHNR, FQNEAQ (reference sequence). In nucleotides, the CDR3 is TGTGCCAGCAGCTTTCAAGAGACGCGGGGCTACACCTTC. As protein: CASSFQETRGYTF. The entire variable domain, with the rest obtained from reference TRBV7-9 and TRBJ1-2, is as follows: DTGVSQNPRHKITKRGQNVTFRCDPISEHNRLYWYRQTLGQGPEFLTYFQNEAQLEKSRLLSDRFSAERPKGSFSTLEIQRTEQGDSAMYLCASSFQETRGYTFGSGTRLTVV.

The gene calls are TRBV5-6 and TRBJ1-5, with TRBD1 matching over 8 bases. With V trimmed by 6 bases and J by 6 bases, 5 bases remained unmatched. The CDR3 extends over 13 amino acids. Germline V gives CDR1 SGHDT, CDR2 YYEEEE. The CDR3 nucleotides read TGTGCCAGCAACACAGGGGGGAGTCAGCCCCAGCATTTT. This codes for CASNTGGSQPQHF.

The chain uses TRBV6-1 and TRBJ1-4; D is unresolved. The V and J ends lost 6 bases and 4 bases respectively, with 15 bases between them. Germline-derived CDR1 and CDR2 are MNHNS and SASEGT. This CDR3 region has 15 residues. The CDR3 nucleotides read TGTGCCAGCAGAGAATACGGGTTTCTTAATGAAAAACTGTTTTTT. Encoded protein: CASREYGFLNEKLFF.

The chain carries TRBV20-1 and TRBJ1-5; TRBD1 might be the D (5 bases). The V gene lost 1 base and the J gene lost 1 base, with 11 bases spanning the gap. Germline CDR1 DFQATT, CDR2 SNEGSKA (reference sequence). This CDR3 has 15 residues. CDR3 region: CSARARTLSNQPQHF. The CDR3 region has the DNA TGCAGTGCTAGAGCTAGGACACTGAGCAATCAGCCCCAGCATTTT.

This sequence joins TRBV19 and TRBJ2-2, with D tentatively TRBD2 (6 bases). The CDR3 runs to 15 residues. The V and J ends lost 3 bases and 5 bases respectively, with 13 bases between them. CDR1 and CDR2 from the germline V gene are LNHDA and SQIVND (reference sequence). The CDR3 sequence: CASSIVGGRTGELFF. For the CDR3, the DNA is TGTGCCAGTAGTATCGTGGGGGGTAGGACCGGGGAGCTGTTTTTT.

This clonotype has at least ten counts. J is TRBJ1-1 and V is TRBV7-9, with D possibly being TRBD1 (5 bases). V dropped 5 bases and J dropped 10 bases, with 17 bases sitting between them. In germline, CDR1 is SEHNR, CDR2 FQNEAQ (reference sequence). The CDR3 has 13 residues. The CDR3, as DNA: TGTGCCAGCAGCCTAGACCCCGGGACCCGAGCTTTCTTT. Protein sequence: CASSLDPGTRAFF.

This clonotype occurred many times. This sequence joins TRBV7-2 and TRBJ2-2, with a weak D call TRBD1 (6 bases). CDR1 SGHTA and CDR2 FQGNSA come from the germline V gene. The CDR3 covers 15 residues. With 5 bases removed from V and 0 bases from J, the gap between germline ends came to 10 bases. This CDR3 is CASSSRGANTGELFF. In nucleotides, the CDR3 is TGTGCCAGCAGCAGCAGGGGAGCGAACACCGGGGAGCTGTTTTTT.

The chain carries TRBV12-3 or TRBV12-4 and TRBJ1-1; possible D gene TRBD1, 5 bases. CDR3 length: 13 residues. V was pared by 6 bases and J by 6 bases, with 14 bases between. This CDR3 is CASRGLYFPEAFF. DNA of the CDR3: TGTGCCAGCAGGGGACTTTATTTCCCTGAAGCTTTCTTT.

The rearrangement uses TRBV29-1 and TRBJ1-2; 9 nucleotides agree with TRBD1. This CDR3 region has 13 residues. CDR1 is SQVTM, CDR2 ANQGSEA, per germline. J lost 8 bases, V lost 7 bases, and 11 bases had no gene match. The DNA of the CDR3 is TGCAGCGCCGGTGTGGGACAGGGTGGAGGCTACACCTTC. This gives the protein CSAGVGQGGGYTF.

V and J are TRBV5-4 and TRBJ2-2, with D perhaps TRBD2 (6 bases). Trimming cost V 4 bases and J 3 bases, with 13 bases left between them. Per germline, CDR1 SGHNT and CDR2 YYREEE (reference sequence). This CDR3 has 15 amino acids. CDR3 amino acids: CASSVGGLDTGELFF. The DNA for the CDR3 is TGTGCCAGCAGCGTTGGAGGGTTGGACACCGGGGAGCTGTTTTTT.

The chain is built from TRBV11-3 and TRBJ1-2, with no clear D. Trimming removed 5 bases at V and 2 bases at J, with 15 bases between. The CDR3 extends over 15 amino acids. Germline CDR1 SGHNT, CDR2 YENEEA. CDR3 amino acids: CASSPRPGTNYGYTF. As DNA, the CDR3 is TGTGCCAGCAGCCCGAGACCGGGAACGAACTATGGCTACACCTTC.

This clonotype was seen a handful of times. The chain employs TRBV12-3 or TRBV12-4 and TRBJ1-1; D possibly corresponds to TRBD1 (5 bases). V was pared by 3 bases and J by 0 bases, with 14 bases between. The CDR3 is 16 amino acids. CDR3 protein: CASSFLQGGLNTEAFF. In DNA form, the CDR3 reads TGTGCCAGCAGTTTCCTCCAGGGTGGGTTGAACACTGAAGCTTTCTTT.

This clonotype showed up just a few times. The J gene is TRBJ2-7, the V gene TRBV28; D not resolved. This CDR3 spans 15 amino acids. Germline CDR1 reads MDHEN; CDR2 reads SYDVKM. V shed 6 bases and J shed 3 bases, with 18 bases lying between them. The CDR3 here is CASSPGLTALYEQYF. The CDR3 nucleotides are TGTGCCAGCAGCCCCGGCCTTACTGCACTCTACGAGCAGTACTTC.

This clonotype showed up just a few times. This chain uses TRBV6-2 or TRBV6-3 with TRBJ2-2; 9 bases are shared with TRBD1. This CDR3 is 16 amino acids long. The germline V gene encodes CDR1 MNHEY and CDR2 SVGEGT. The trim removed 6 bases at V and 5 bases at J, leaving 10 bases unmatched. CDR3 sequence: CASRRTGARVTGELFF. CDR3 DNA: TGTGCCAGCAGAAGGACAGGGGCGCGTGTTACCGGGGAGCTGTTTTTT.

The chain recombines TRBV7-9 with TRBJ2-1; no clear D. Germline V gives CDR1 SEHNR, CDR2 FQNEAQ (reference sequence). The V end was cut by 0 bases, the J end by 16 bases, with 16 bases between. The length of the CDR3 is 13 residues. Written as DNA, the CDR3 is TGTGCCAGCAGCTTAGCCAAAAACAATGATCATTTCTTC. This translates into CASSLAKNNDHFF.

Concerning this clonotype: A junction end diverges from the germline sequence, so it may reflect a read error. The chain couples TRBV12-3 or TRBV12-4 to TRBJ2-2; maybe TRBD2 (5 bases). The CDR3 length is 13 residues. The CDR3 loop is CARSWVDTGEMFF. DNA for the CDR3: TGTGCCAGAAGTTGGGTCGACACCGGGGAGATGTTTTTT.

This clonotype occurred a few times. The V and J genes are TRBV7-8 and TRBJ2-2; 10 bases are shared with TRBD2. The CDR3 is 16 residues long. The ends lost 3 bases at V and 6 bases at J; junction bases unmatched: 7. Per germline, CDR1 SGHVS and CDR2 FQNEAQ. The CDR3 sequence: CASSLASGRGAGELFF. The CDR3 DNA follows: TGTGCCAGCAGCTTGGCGAGCGGGAGGGGTGCCGGGGAGCTGTTTTTT.

The CDR3 region has the DNA TGTGCCAGTTCTAGAGGGTCCCCCGGGGAGCTGTTTTTT. Translation: CASSRGSPGELFF. The rearrangement links TRBV19 to TRBJ2-2; D might be TRBD2 (5 bases). V lost 8 bases to trimming and J lost 6 bases, with 13 bases between them. The CDR3 extends over 13 amino acids. CDR1 and CDR2 (germline): LNHDA, SQIVND (reference sequence).

This sequence joins TRBV5-5 and TRBJ2-1, with 10 bases identical to TRBD1. With V trimmed by 5 bases and J by 2 bases, 7 bases remained unmatched. The CDR3 has 16 amino acids. Germline V gene lookup returns CDR1 SGHKS and CDR2 YYEKEE (reference sequence). The CDR3 nucleotides are TGTGCCAGCAGACCTCCGGGACAGGGGACCTACAATGAGCAGTTCTTC. Protein product: CASRPPGQGTYNEQFF.

This chain uses TRBV28 with TRBJ2-1; a possible D gene is TRBD1 (5 bases). The V end lost 2 bases, the J end lost 4 bases, and 30 bases lay between the germline ends. This CDR3 comprises 21 residues. Germline CDR1 is MDHEN and CDR2 is SYDVKM. The CDR3 here is CASSLIRFPDVKAGIYNEQFF. CDR3 nucleotides: TGTGCCAGCAGTTTAATTAGGTTCCCCGATGTTAAGGCAGGGATTTACAATGAGCAGTTCTTC.

The chain employs TRBV20-1 and TRBJ2-1; 11 bases are a match to TRBD1. The length of the CDR3 is 16 residues. Germline values: CDR1 DFQATT, CDR2 SNEGSKA (reference sequence). J gave up 7 bases and V 3 bases, and 11 bases lay outside the gene matches. For the CDR3, the DNA is TGCAGTGCTAGGAAGGGGACAGGGGGAAGGATAAATGAGCAGTTCTTC. Its protein product is CSARKGTGGRINEQFF.

Points on this clonotype: A much more abundant neighbour one base away suggests this may be a read error. The conserved final phenylalanine or tryptophan is absent from the CDR3, which likely points to a read error. This chain links TRBV2 with TRBJ1-2; D not certain. Germline CDR1 reads SNHLY; CDR2 reads FYNNEI. This CDR3 comprises 13 residues. Deletions cut 4 bases from V and 2 bases from J, with 8 bases between. Here the CDR3 reads CASSVVENYGYTL. Written as DNA, the CDR3 is TGTGCCAGCAGTGTTGTGGAAAACTATGGCTACACCTTA.

V usage is TRBV12-3 or TRBV12-4 and J usage is TRBJ1-5, with D possibly matching TRBD1 (5 bases). The CDR3 contains 14 residues. Deletions cut 5 bases from V and 3 bases from J, with 11 bases between. The CDR3, as DNA: TGTGCCAGCAGTCCCGACAGAAACAATCAGCCCCAGCATTTT. Its protein is CASSPDRNNQPQHF.